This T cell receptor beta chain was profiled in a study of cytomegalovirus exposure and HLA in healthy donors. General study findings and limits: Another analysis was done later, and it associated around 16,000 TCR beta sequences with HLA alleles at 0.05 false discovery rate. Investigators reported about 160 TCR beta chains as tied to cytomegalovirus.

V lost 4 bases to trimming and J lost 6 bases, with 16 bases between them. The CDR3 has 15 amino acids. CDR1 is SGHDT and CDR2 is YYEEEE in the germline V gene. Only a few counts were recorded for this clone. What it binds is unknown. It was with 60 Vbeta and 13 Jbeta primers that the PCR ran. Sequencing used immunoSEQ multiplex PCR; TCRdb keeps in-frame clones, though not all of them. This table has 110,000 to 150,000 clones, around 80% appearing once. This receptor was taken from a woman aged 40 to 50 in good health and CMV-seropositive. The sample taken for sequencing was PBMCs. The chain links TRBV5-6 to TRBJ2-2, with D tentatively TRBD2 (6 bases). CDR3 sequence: CASSRDSPFPGELFF. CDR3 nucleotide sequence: TGTGCCAGCAGCCGGGACTCCCCCTTTCCCGGGGAGCTGTTTTTT.